This TCR beta chain was retrieved from a study of blood T cell repertoires in COVID-19. Study-level information: Collection of acute and convalescent COVID-19 samples took place in the United States, Italy and Spain. PBMCs, B-cell-depleted T cells, or T cells provided the cDNA or gDNA that made up the material.

This clone is a singleton in its sample. This table comes from immunoSEQ multiplex PCR, and its TCRdb copy is limited to in-frame clones, with some not included. The sample lists more than 60,000 clones, more than 75% occurring once. From germline, CDR1 is SGHAT and CDR2 FQNNGV. The CDR3 loop spans 18 amino acids. Trimming removed 6 bases from V and 7 bases from J; junction bases left unmatched: 20. The specimen was peripheral blood. The chain is built from TRBV11-2 and TRBJ2-2; 7 bases map to TRBD1. The TCR was taken from a human donor in a cohort sampled during active COVID-19. DNA for the CDR3: TGTGCCAGCAGTTTCCCCATGGGGCTAGGGGGCTCAAGCGGGGAGCTGTTTTTT. This sequence encodes CASSFPMGLGGSSGELFF.